These 29 T cell receptor beta chains were sequenced from one sample in a study of T-cell reconstitution after alpha-beta-depleted transplantation in children. Preparation of the TCRbeta library involved a method that used unique molecular identifiers. Each CDR3 protein gets one entry after TCRdb re-called the PCR reads with MiXCR. The sample includes about 440,000 distinct CDR3 sequences, around two fifths of them seen just once. Sample: PBMCs, taken before TCRalphabeta/CD19-depleted stem cell transplant. These receptors all come from a girl aged 2 to 9 with aplastic anemia, due to receive a stem cell transplant.

The chain links TRBV20-1 to TRBJ1-1; D is uncertain. Germline V gene lookup returns CDR1 DFQATT and CDR2 SNEGSKA (reference sequence). The CDR3 is made up of 12 amino acids. With 3 bases removed from V and 0 bases from J, the gap between germline ends came to 5 bases. The CDR3 coding sequence is TGCAGTGCTAGCGCTCTGAACACTGAAGCTTTCTTT. The encoded protein is CSASALNTEAFF.

This chain uses TRBV4-1 with TRBJ1-1, with a tentative D call TRBD1 (6 bases). CDR1 and CDR2 from the germline V gene are MGHRA and YSYEKL. The CDR3 loop spans 15 amino acids. V was trimmed by 3 bases and J by 0 bases, leaving 11 bases between them. Written as DNA, the CDR3 is TGCGCCAGCAGCCATACGACAGGACTGAACACTGAAGCTTTCTTT. Encoded protein: CASSHTTGLNTEAFF.

This clonotype was picked up a small number of times. The chain has TRBV5-5 and TRBJ2-7; no clear D gene. CDR3 length: 16 amino acids. Germline assignment: CDR1 SGHKS and CDR2 YYEKEE (reference sequence). Trimming removed 1 base from V and 0 bases from J, with 14 bases in between. CDR3 loop: CASSLLTPRSSYEQYF. DNA of the CDR3: TGTGCCAGCAGCTTGCTCACCCCAAGGAGCTCCTACGAGCAGTACTTC.

The CDR3 DNA reads as TGTGCCAGCAGTTACGGGGGGGAGCGGGGAACGCAGTATTTT. Residues: CASSYGGERGTQYF. This chain connects TRBV6-5 to TRBJ2-3; 7 positions agree with TRBD2. The J segment lost 9 bases and the V segment lost 2 bases, leaving 8 bases of the junction unmatched. CDR1 and CDR2 from the germline V gene are MNHEY and SVGAGI. This CDR3 has 14 residues.

The chain is built from TRBV19 and TRBJ2-1, with a tentative D call TRBD1 (6 bases). V gave up 2 bases and J gave up 6 bases, with 8 bases separating them. CDR1 LNHDA and CDR2 SQIVND come from the germline V gene (reference sequence). There are 13 residues in the CDR3. CDR3 loop: CASSILDSNEQFF. The CDR3, as DNA: TGTGCCAGTAGTATACTGGACAGCAATGAGCAGTTCTTC.

The rearrangement uses TRBV12-3 or TRBV12-4 and TRBJ2-7; TRBD2 is a possible D gene (6 bases). Trimming pared 2 bases from V and 2 bases from J, leaving 10 bases between. The CDR3 length is 14 residues. CDR3 amino acids: CASSLWLAAYEQYF. CDR3 bases: TGTGCCAGCAGTTTATGGTTAGCGGCCTACGAGCAGTACTTC.

The gene calls are TRBV6-6 and TRBJ1-5, with D unresolved. This CDR3 has 13 residues. Germline CDR1 reads MNHNY; CDR2 reads SVGAGI (reference sequence). With 6 bases removed from V and 7 bases from J, the gap between germline ends came to 13 bases. This CDR3 reads CASSLSRDQPQHF. The CDR3 DNA sequence: TGTGCCAGCAGCCTCAGTAGAGACCAGCCCCAGCATTTT.

Turning to this clonotype: A much bigger clone sits one base away, suggesting this may be a read error. The chain uses TRBV7-9 and TRBJ1-3; D gene unclear. V was pared by 5 bases and J by 9 bases, with 17 bases between. The CDR3 has 14 residues. Germline V gene lookup returns CDR1 SEHNR and CDR2 FQNEAQ (reference sequence). CDR3 sequence (DNA): TGTGCCAGCAGCCTTGGACGGTCGGAAGGCACCATATATTTT. Translation: CASSLGRSEGTIYF. Looking up the rest from reference TRBV7-9 and TRBJ1-3 gives the full variable domain: DTGVSQNPRHKITKRGQNVTFRCDPISEHNRLYWYRQTLGQGPEFLTYFQNEAQLEKSRLLSDRFSAERPKGSFSTLEIQRTEQGDSAMYLCASSLGRSEGTIYFGEGSWLTVV.

This clonotype was detected a few times. This rearrangement joins TRBV7-3 to TRBJ1-1; weak D call: TRBD1 (5 bases). Trimming pared 3 bases from V and 1 base from J, leaving 9 bases between. CDR1 and CDR2 (germline): SGHTA, FQGTGA. The length of the CDR3 is 14 residues. Here the CDR3 reads CASSFSGGNTEAFF. The CDR3 DNA is TGTGCCAGCAGCTTTTCGGGGGGGAACACTGAAGCTTTCTTT.

The J gene is TRBJ2-2, the V gene TRBV19; D remains unclear. V was pared by 6 bases and J by 0 bases, with 11 bases between. This CDR3 is 15 amino acids long. Looked up from germline, CDR1 is LNHDA and CDR2 is SQIVND (reference sequence). The CDR3 spells CASRKQVANTGELFF. In DNA, the CDR3 is TGTGCCAGTAGAAAACAAGTCGCGAACACCGGGGAGCTGTTTTTT.

The chain is built from TRBV18 and TRBJ2-2; D may correspond to TRBD1 or TRBD2 (5 bases each). V gave up 3 bases and J gave up 6 bases, with 8 bases separating them. Germline CDR1 is KGHSH and CDR2 is LQKENI. The CDR3 sequence is 13 residues long. CDR3 amino acids: CASSPGDAGELFF. CDR3 in DNA: TGTGCCAGCTCACCGGGGGACGCCGGGGAGCTGTTTTTT.

This clonotype was detected many times. J is TRBJ1-1 and V is TRBV11-2; D not resolved. The V and J ends lost 5 bases and 4 bases respectively, with 5 bases between them. Germline CDR1 SGHAT, CDR2 FQNNGV. The CDR3 contains 11 residues. This CDR3 reads CASSLSTEAFF. DNA for the CDR3: TGTGCCAGCAGCCTGAGCACTGAAGCTTTCTTT. Full variable domain (remainder filled in from reference TRBV11-2 and TRBJ1-1): EAGVAQSPRYKIIEKRQSVAFWCNPISGHATLYWYQQILGQGPKLLIQFQNNGVVDDSQLPKDRFSAERLKGVDSTLKIQPAKLEDSAVYLCASSLSTEAFFGQGTRLTVV.

This chain joins TRBV30 and TRBJ2-1; no firm D call. The CDR3 spans 12 residues. Per germline, CDR1 GTSNPN and CDR2 SVGIG (reference sequence). Trimming shortened V by 3 bases and J by 6 bases, and 9 bases separated the two germline ends. CDR3 amino acids: CAWSELSNEQFF. CDR3 nucleotides: TGTGCCTGGAGCGAGCTATCCAATGAGCAGTTCTTC. Using reference TRBV30 and TRBJ2-1 for the parts outside the CDR3, the full variable domain is SQTIHQWPATLVQPVGSPLSLECTVEGTSNPNLYWYRQAAGRGLQLLFYSVGIGQISSEVPQNLSASRPQDRQFILSSKKLLLSDSGFYLCAWSELSNEQFFGPGTRLTVL.

In its sample, this clonotype was seen a few times. This chain connects TRBV6-1 to TRBJ2-1; either TRBD1 or TRBD2 may fit D (5 bases each). In germline, CDR1 is MNHNS, CDR2 SASEGT. Trimming removed 5 bases from V and 9 bases from J, with 29 bases in between. The CDR3 is made up of 18 amino acids. The CDR3 DNA reads as TGTGCCAGCAGTCCACTCCTGCGTACCGGGGCCCGGGTGGGTGAGCAGTTCTTC. This sequence encodes CASSPLLRTGARVGEQFF.

The chain has TRBV10-3 and TRBJ2-1; the match to TRBD2 covers 14 bases. The germline gives CDR1 ENHRY, CDR2 SYGVKD. The CDR3 totals 17 residues. With 3 bases clipped from V and 6 bases from J, the junction kept 7 bases outside the gene matches. CDR3 DNA sequence: TGTGCCATCAGTGACCCGACTAGCGGGAGGGCCTTCAATGAGCAGTTCTTC. Encoded protein: CAISDPTSGRAFNEQFF.

This CDR3 reads CAAGRRAQDEQYF. For the CDR3, the DNA is TGTGCCGCCGGGAGGAGGGCGCAAGACGAGCAGTACTTC. This chain uses TRBV27 with TRBJ2-7; 7 nucleotides match TRBD2. Germline CDR1 MNHEY, CDR2 SMNVEV (reference sequence). This CDR3 region has 13 residues. The trim removed 11 bases at V and 5 bases at J, leaving 12 bases unmatched.

This clonotype was counted once. Here the CDR3 reads CASSQGVGGTAPDTQYF. CDR3 nucleotide sequence: TGTGCCAGCAGCCAGGGGGTCGGGGGGACTGCTCCCGATACGCAGTATTTT. The chain employs TRBV4-2 and TRBJ2-3; 7 bases fit TRBD2. Germline-derived CDR1 and CDR2 are LGHNA and YNFKEQ. The ends lost 3 bases at V and 6 bases at J; junction bases unmatched: 15. This CDR3 region has 17 residues.

The chain joins TRBV3-1 to TRBJ2-7; 9 positions agree with TRBD2. This CDR3 region has 15 residues. With 1 base clipped from V and 1 base from J, the junction kept 2 bases outside the gene matches. CDR1 is LGHDT and CDR2 is YNNKEL in the germline V gene (reference sequence). CDR3 sequence: CASSQGLAGSYEQYF. DNA of the CDR3: TGTGCCAGCAGCCAAGGTCTAGCGGGATCCTACGAGCAGTACTTC.

V gene TRBV27 combines with J gene TRBJ2-2; unclear D gene. This CDR3 contains 14 residues. V shed 4 bases and J shed 3 bases, with 9 bases lying between them. Per the germline V gene, CDR1 is MNHEY and CDR2 is SMNVEV (reference sequence). CDR3 sequence reads: CASSYGPYTGELFF. Written as DNA, the CDR3 is TGTGCCAGCAGTTACGGGCCTTACACCGGGGAGCTGTTTTTT.

V usage is TRBV7-9 and J usage is TRBJ2-7, with 9 nucleotides matching TRBD1. Germline V lookup: CDR1 SEHNR, CDR2 FQNEAQ (reference sequence). CDR3 size: 15 residues. Trimming at V came to 5 bases and at J to 4 bases, leaving 9 bases not matched to a gene. CDR3 region: CASSRSGTGRYEQYF. The DNA for the CDR3 is TGTGCCAGCAGCCGTTCGGGGACAGGGAGGTACGAGCAGTACTTC.

As DNA, the CDR3 is TGCGCCAGCAGTGAAATGGCCAAAAACATTCAGTACTTC. It specifies CASSEMAKNIQYF. The V gene is TRBV10-2, the J gene TRBJ2-4; D gene unclear. From germline, CDR1 is WSHSY and CDR2 SAAADI. The CDR3 is made up of 13 amino acids. V was cut by 3 bases and J by 1 base, with 4 bases left in between.

CDR3 protein: CASTGRISYNEQFF. Written as DNA, the CDR3 is TGTGCCAGCACCGGGCGCATCAGCTACAATGAGCAGTTCTTC. The chain combines TRBV7-2 with TRBJ2-1; D remains unclear. This CDR3 contains 14 residues. V was shortened by 7 bases and J by 3 bases, with 13 bases between the two germline ends. Germline CDR1 SGHTA, CDR2 FQGNSA.

The V and J genes are TRBV6-5 and TRBJ2-4, with TRBD2 as a possible D gene (6 bases). Trimming took off 2 bases at V and 0 bases at J, with 11 bases between the two ends. The CDR3 runs 16 residues. Germline V CDR1 and CDR2: MNHEY, SVGAGI. CDR3 nucleotide sequence: TGTGCCAGCAGTTACCGGGGAGGCCTAGCCAAAAACATTCAGTACTTC. Protein: CASSYRGGLAKNIQYF.

This clonotype was seen many times. The chain joins TRBV28 to TRBJ2-3; either TRBD1 or TRBD2 may fit D (5 bases each). The length of the CDR3 is 15 residues. The V gene's germline CDR1 is MDHEN and CDR2 SYDVKM. The V gene lost 3 bases and the J gene lost 2 bases, with 12 bases spanning the gap. This CDR3 is CASSFRDGYTDTQYF. The CDR3 DNA is TGTGCCAGCAGTTTCCGGGACGGTTACACAGATACGCAGTATTTT.

V and J are TRBV5-1 and TRBJ2-7; D is ambiguous. V lost 1 base, J lost 0 bases, and 8 bases lay in between. The CDR3 sequence is 14 residues long. The germline gives CDR1 SGHRS, CDR2 YFSETQ. The chain's CDR3 is CASSLLGFSYEQYF. The CDR3 nucleotides read TGCGCCAGCAGCTTGTTAGGGTTCTCCTACGAGCAGTACTTC.

Here the CDR3 DNA reads TGTGCCAGCAGCCCCACGGTCCCAACAGGGGGAGGCCTGACTGGCTACACCTTC. Amino acids: CASSPTVPTGGGLTGYTF. V usage is TRBV11-1 and J usage is TRBJ1-2; 8 nucleotides align to TRBD1. There are 18 residues in the CDR3. Germline values: CDR1 SGHAT, CDR2 FQDESV (reference sequence). V lost 5 bases and J lost 7; bases outside the gene matches: 21.

The chain joins TRBV20-1 to TRBJ2-2; 9 nucleotides align to TRBD2. The germline V gene has CDR1 DFQATT and CDR2 SNEGSKA (reference sequence). With V trimmed by 0 bases and J by 6 bases, 11 bases remained unmatched. The CDR3 runs to 17 residues. CDR3 loop: CSARDRVEAGGAGELFF. The CDR3 bases are TGCAGTGCTAGAGATCGGGTAGAAGCGGGAGGCGCCGGGGAGCTGTTTTTT.

The V call is TRBV6-1, the J call TRBJ2-7; D is unresolved. The germline V gene encodes CDR1 MNHNS and CDR2 SASEGT. Trimming removed 6 bases from V and 0 bases from J, with 12 bases in between. The CDR3 sequence is 14 residues long. CDR3 protein: CASSPNMISYEQYF. CDR3 DNA sequence: TGTGCCAGCAGCCCCAACATGATCTCCTACGAGCAGTACTTC.

This clonotype occurred many times. The genes are TRBV4-3 and TRBJ2-1; maybe TRBD1 (6 bases). The germline V gene has CDR1 LGHNA and CDR2 YSLEER. V dropped 0 bases and J dropped 2 bases, with 8 bases sitting between them. The CDR3 extends over 15 amino acids. The CDR3, as DNA: TGCGCCAGCAGCCAAGATCGGGACACCTACAATGAGCAGTTCTTC. This translates into CASSQDRDTYNEQFF.